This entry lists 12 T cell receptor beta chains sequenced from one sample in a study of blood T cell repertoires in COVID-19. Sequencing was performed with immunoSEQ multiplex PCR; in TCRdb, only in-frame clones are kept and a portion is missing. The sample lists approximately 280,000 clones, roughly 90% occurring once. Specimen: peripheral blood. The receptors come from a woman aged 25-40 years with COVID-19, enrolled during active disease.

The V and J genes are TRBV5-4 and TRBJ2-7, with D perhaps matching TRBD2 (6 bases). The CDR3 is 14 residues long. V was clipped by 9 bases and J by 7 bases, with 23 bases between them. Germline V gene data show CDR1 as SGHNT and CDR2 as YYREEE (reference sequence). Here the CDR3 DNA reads TGTGCCACCGGCGAGAGGAGGGAGGCCTGGGAGCAGTACTTC. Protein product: CATGERREAWEQYF.

CDR3 loop: CASSGGGAPFGTEQFF. Written as DNA, the CDR3 is TGCGCCAGCAGTGGTGGGGGGGCGCCCTTCGGAACCGAGCAGTTCTTC. This chain joins TRBV10-1 and TRBJ2-1, with D maybe TRBD2 (7 bases). The germline CDR1 and CDR2 sequences are WNHNN and SYGVQD (reference sequence). Between the trimmed V and J ends, which lost 4 bases and 10 bases, there was a span of 23 bases. This CDR3 has 16 amino acids.

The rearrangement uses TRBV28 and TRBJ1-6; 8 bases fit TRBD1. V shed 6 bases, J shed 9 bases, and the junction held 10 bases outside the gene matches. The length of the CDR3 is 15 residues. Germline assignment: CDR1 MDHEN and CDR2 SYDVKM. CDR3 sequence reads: CASSRTGPDGSPLHF. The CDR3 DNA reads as TGTGCCAGCAGCAGGACAGGGCCTGATGGTTCACCCCTCCACTTT.

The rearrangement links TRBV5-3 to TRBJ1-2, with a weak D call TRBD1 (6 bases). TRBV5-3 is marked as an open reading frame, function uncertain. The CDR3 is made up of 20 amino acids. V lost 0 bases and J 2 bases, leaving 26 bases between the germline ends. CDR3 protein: CARSLERNGGPPFRNYGYTF. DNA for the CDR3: TGTGCCAGAAGCTTGGAAAGGAACGGGGGGCCCCCCTTTAGAAACTATGGCTACACCTTC.

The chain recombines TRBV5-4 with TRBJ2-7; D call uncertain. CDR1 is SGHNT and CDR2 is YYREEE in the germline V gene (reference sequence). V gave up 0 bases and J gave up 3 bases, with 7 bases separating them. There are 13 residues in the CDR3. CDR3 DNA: TGTGCCAGCAGCTTGGGGCAGTACTACGAGCAGTACTTC. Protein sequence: CASSLGQYYEQYF. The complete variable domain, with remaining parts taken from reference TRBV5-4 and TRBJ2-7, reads ETGVTQSPTHLIKTRGQQVTLRCSSQSGHNTVSWYQQALGQGPQFIFQYYREEENGRGNFPPRFSGLQFPNYSSELNVNALELDDSALYLCASSLGQYYEQYFGPGTRLTVT.

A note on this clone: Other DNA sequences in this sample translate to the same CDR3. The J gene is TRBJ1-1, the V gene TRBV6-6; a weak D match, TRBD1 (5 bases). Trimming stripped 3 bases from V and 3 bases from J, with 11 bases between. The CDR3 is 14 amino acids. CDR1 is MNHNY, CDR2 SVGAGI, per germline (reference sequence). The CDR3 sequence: CASSYRGGDTEAFF. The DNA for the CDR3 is TGTGCCAGCAGTTATCGTGGAGGGGACACTGAAGCTTTCTTT.

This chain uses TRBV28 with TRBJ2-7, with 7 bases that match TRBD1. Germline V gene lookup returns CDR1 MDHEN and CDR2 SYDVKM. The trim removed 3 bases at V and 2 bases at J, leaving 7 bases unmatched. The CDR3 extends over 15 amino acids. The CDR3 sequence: CASSFRDRGPYEQYF. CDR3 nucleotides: TGTGCCAGCAGTTTCCGGGACAGAGGACCCTACGAGCAGTACTTC.

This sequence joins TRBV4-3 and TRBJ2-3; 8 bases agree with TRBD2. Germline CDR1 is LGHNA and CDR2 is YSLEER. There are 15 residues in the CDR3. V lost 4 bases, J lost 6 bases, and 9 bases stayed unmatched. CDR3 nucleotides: TGCGCCAGCAGCCCGGGTACGGGAGGGAGGGATACGCAGTATTTT. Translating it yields CASSPGTGGRDTQYF.

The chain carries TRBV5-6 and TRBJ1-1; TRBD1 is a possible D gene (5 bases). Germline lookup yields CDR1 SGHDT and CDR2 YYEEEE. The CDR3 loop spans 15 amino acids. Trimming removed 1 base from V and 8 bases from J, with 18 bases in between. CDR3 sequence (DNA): TGTGCCAGCAGCTTGTACCAGGGCGTCCGAGCCGAAGCTTTCTTT. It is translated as CASSLYQGVRAEAFF.

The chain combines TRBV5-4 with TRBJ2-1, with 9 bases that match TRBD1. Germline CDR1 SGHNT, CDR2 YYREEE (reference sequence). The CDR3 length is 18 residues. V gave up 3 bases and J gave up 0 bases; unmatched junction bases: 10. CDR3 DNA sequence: TGTGCCAGCAGCTCGGGACAGGGTGGGGGAGGCTCCTACAATGAGCAGTTCTTC. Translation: CASSSGQGGGGSYNEQFF.

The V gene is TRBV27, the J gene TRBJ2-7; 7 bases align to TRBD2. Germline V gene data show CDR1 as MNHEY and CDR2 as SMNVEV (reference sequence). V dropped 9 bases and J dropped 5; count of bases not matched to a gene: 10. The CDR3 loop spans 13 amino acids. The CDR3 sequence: CASRDGGLDEQYF. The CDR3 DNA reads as TGTGCCAGTAGGGACGGGGGGTTGGACGAGCAGTACTTC.

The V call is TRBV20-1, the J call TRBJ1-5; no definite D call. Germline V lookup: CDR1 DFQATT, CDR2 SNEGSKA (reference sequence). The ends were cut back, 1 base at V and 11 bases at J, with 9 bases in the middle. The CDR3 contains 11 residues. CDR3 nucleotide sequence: TGCAGTGCTAGAGTGGGCAGGACCCAGCATTTT. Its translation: CSARVGRTQHF.